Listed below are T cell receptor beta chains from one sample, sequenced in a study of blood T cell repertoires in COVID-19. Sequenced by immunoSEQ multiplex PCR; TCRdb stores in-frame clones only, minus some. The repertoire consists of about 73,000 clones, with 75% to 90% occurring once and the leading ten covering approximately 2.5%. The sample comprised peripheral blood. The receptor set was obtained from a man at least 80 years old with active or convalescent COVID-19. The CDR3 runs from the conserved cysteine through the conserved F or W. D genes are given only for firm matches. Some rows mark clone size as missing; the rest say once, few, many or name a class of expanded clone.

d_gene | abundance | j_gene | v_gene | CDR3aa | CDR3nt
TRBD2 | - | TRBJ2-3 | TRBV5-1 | CASSLMTSGRAIDTQYF | TGCGCCAGCAGCTTGATGACTAGCGGGAGGGCCATAGATACGCAGTATTTT
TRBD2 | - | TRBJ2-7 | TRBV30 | CAWSALAGYEQYF | TGTGCCTGGAGTGCATTAGCGGGTTACGAGCAGTACTTC
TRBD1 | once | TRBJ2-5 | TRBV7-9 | CASSLEVWFGTGSQETQYF | TGTGCCAGCAGCTTAGAGGTTTGGTTTGGGACAGGATCTCAAGAGACCCAGTACTTC
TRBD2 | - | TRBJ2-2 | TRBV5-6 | CASSLRTSGRAAGELFF | TGTGCCAGCAGCTTACGGACTAGCGGGAGGGCCGCGGGGGAGCTGTTTTTT
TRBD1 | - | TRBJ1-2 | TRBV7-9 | CASRKPGQGASGYTF | TGTGCCAGCAGAAAACCGGGACAGGGGGCGAGTGGCTACACCTTC
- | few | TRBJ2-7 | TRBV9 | CASSVDGGRSYEQYF | TGTGCCAGCAGCGTAGACGGCGGCCGCTCCTACGAGCAGTACTTC
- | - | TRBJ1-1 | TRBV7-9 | CASSLYGEGTEAFF | TGTGCCAGCAGCTTATACGGGGAGGGCACTGAAGCTTTCTTT
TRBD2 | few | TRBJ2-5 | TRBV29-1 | CSVGTGTSGRAETQYF | TGCAGCGTGGGGACCGGGACTAGCGGGAGAGCAGAGACCCAGTACTTC
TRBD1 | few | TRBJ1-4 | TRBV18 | CASSPKQTGTVNEKLFF | TGTGCCAGCTCACCTAAGCAAACCGGGACAGTGAATGAAAAACTGTTTTTT
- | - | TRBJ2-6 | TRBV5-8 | CASSLESSGANVLTF | TGTGCCAGCAGCTTGGAGAGCTCTGGGGCCAACGTCCTGACTTTC
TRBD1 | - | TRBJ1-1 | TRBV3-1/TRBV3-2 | CASSHPTGTEAFF | TGTGCCAGCAGCCACCCGACAGGGACTGAAGCTTTCTTT
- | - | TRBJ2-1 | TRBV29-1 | CSVDPSGTGIYNEQFF | TGCAGCGTTGATCCCAGCGGGACAGGTATCTACAATGAGCAGTTCTTC
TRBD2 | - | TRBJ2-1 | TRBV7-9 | CASSLGTSVAGEQFF | TGTGCCAGCAGCTTAGGGACTAGTGTCGCGGGTGAGCAGTTCTTC
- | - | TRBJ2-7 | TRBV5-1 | CASSLRSSYEQYF | TGCGCCAGCAGCTTACGCAGCTCCTACGAGCAGTACTTC
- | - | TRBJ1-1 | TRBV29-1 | CSVEGWTGGTEAFF | TGCAGCGTTGAAGGGTGGACCGGAGGGACTGAAGCTTTCTTT
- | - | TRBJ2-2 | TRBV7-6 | CASSPATKINTGELFF | TGTGCCAGCAGCCCCGCGACTAAAATAAACACCGGGGAGCTGTTTTTT
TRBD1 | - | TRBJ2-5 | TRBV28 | CASSSAGQGQETQYF | TGTGCCAGCAGTTCTGCAGGACAGGGACAAGAGACCCAGTACTTC
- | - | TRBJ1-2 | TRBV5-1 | CASRREGSINYGYTF | TGCGCCAGCAGGCGGGAGGGGTCGATTAACTATGGCTACACCTTC
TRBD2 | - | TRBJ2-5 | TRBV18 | CASSPTSDETQYF | TGTGCCAGCTCACCGACTAGCGACGAGACCCAGTACTTC
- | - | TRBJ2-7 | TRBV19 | CASSVEGYEQYF | TGTGCCAGTAGCGTGGAGGGTTACGAGCAGTACTTC
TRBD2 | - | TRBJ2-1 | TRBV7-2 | CASSFGGSIYEQFF | TGTGCCAGCAGCTTTGGCGGGAGTATCTATGAGCAGTTCTTC
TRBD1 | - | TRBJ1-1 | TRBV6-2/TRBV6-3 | CASSYEDRGLGTEAFF | TGTGCCAGCAGTTACGAGGACAGGGGGCTAGGGACTGAAGCTTTCTTT
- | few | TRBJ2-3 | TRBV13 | CASSLGVAADTQYF | TGTGCCAGCAGCTTAGGGGTAGCCGCAGATACGCAGTATTTT
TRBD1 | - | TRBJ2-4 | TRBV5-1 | CASSLMAGGAGAKNIQYF | TGCGCCAGCAGCTTGATGGCAGGGGGCGCCGGGGCCAAAAACATTCAGTACTTC
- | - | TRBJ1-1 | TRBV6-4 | CASSLDRNTEAFF | TGTGCCAGCAGTCTTGACAGGAACACTGAAGCTTTCTTT
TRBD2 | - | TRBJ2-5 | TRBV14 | CASSQASGGTQYF | TGTGCCAGCAGCCAAGCCTCGGGGGGGACCCAGTACTTC
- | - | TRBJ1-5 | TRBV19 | CASSIAADPNQPQHF | TGTGCCAGTAGTATCGCGGCAGATCCCAATCAGCCCCAGCATTTT